This TCR beta chain was captured in a study of T cells in narcolepsy. Overall study results and limits: Same-patient CSF and blood CD4+ T cell clonotypes included HCRT-specific and TRIB2-specific autoreactive ones.

A remark on this clone: Its cognate antigen is unknown.

TCRdb keeps only in-frame clones here, not all; method: immunoSEQ multiplex PCR. The profile shows tens of thousands of clones, roughly four fifths of them singletons. The sequenced sample consisted of CD45RA- memory CD4+ T cells from PBMCs. This TCR came from a human donor with narcolepsy.

This CDR3 is CAWSARGGQLNSPLHF. The CDR3 DNA reads TGTGCCTGGAGTGCCAGAGGGGGACAGCTTAATTCACCCCTCCACTTT. The chain carries TRBV30 and TRBJ1-6; TRBD1 aligns across 7 bases. CDR1 and CDR2 (germline): GTSNPN, SVGIG (reference sequence). The CDR3 covers 16 residues. V shed 1 base and J 6 bases; nucleotides not matched to a gene: 9.